The 4 T cell receptor beta chains reported below all come from one sample, sequenced in a study of T cell repertoires in cytomegalovirus infection. The antigens of these receptors remain unknown. TCRdb itself ran the reads through MiXCR, one entry per CDR3 protein. The sample contains about 78,000 distinct CDR3 sequences, roughly 40% of which appear only once. This specimen consisted of CD8+ T cells from cultured PBMCs, obtained from culture after CMV antigen stimulation. These TCRs come from a human donor in good health (CMV status not recorded). Some clones in this sample may be carry-over from other donors' samples.

The chain couples TRBV3-1 to TRBJ1-5; no clear D gene. The CDR3 is made up of 14 amino acids. Germline loops: CDR1 LGHDT, CDR2 YNNKEL (reference sequence). V lost 0 bases, J lost 3 bases, and 6 bases lay in between. The CDR3 DNA is TGTGCCAGCAGCCAAGAAGGTCTCAATCAGCCCCAGCATTTT. Translation gives CASSQEGLNQPQHF.

This clonotype was picked up one time. The V and J genes are TRBV6-6 and TRBJ1-6; TRBD1 agrees at 7 bases. The CDR3 length is 13 residues. The trim removed 8 bases at V and 7 bases at J, leaving 5 bases unmatched. Germline V gene lookup returns CDR1 MNHNY and CDR2 SVGAGI (reference sequence). This CDR3 is CASQPGQNSPLHF. DNA of the CDR3: TGTGCCAGCCAACCGGGACAGAATTCACCCCTCCACTTT.

The V gene is TRBV12-3 or TRBV12-4, the J gene TRBJ1-1; the D gene is possibly TRBD1 (6 bases). The CDR3 totals 13 residues. V shed 5 bases and J shed 4 bases, with 11 bases lying between them. As DNA, the CDR3 is TGTGCCAGCAGTAGGGGGTTTTTCACTGAAGCTTTCTTT. Translating gives CASSRGFFTEAFF.

The rearrangement joins TRBV28 to TRBJ2-1, with 14 bases that match TRBD2. CDR3 length equals 16 residues. The germline CDR1 and CDR2 sequences are MDHEN and SYDVKM. V trimming: 3 bases; J trimming: 4 bases; junction bases outside the gene matches: 2. Written as DNA, the CDR3 is TGTGCCAGCAGTTTGACTAGCGGGGGGGGATACAATGAGCAGTTCTTC. Amino acid sequence: CASSLTSGGGYNEQFF.